This TCR beta chain was sequenced in a study of siplizumab effects on memory and regulatory T cells. Findings and limits, study-wide: No naive or memory phenotype could be assigned to roughly 75-97% of proliferating clones. Proliferating Tregs from siplizumab cultures lacked functional confirmation of suppression.

Generated by immunoSEQ multiplex PCR, the TCRdb table keeps only in-frame clones and is missing some. The table lists some 97,000 clones, around 92% of them singletons. This CDR3 spans 15 amino acids. Germline CDR1 is SGHTS and CDR2 is YDEGEE. V was pared by 2 bases and J by 2 bases, with 10 bases between. This clone was found once. Its antigen is currently unknown. Material for sequencing was Tregs sorted from blood. This clonotype was obtained from a human donor in good health. This chain connects TRBV5-8 to TRBJ1-4, with D possibly being TRBD1 (5 bases). CDR3 region: CASSFIGVTNEKLFF. In DNA form, the CDR3 reads TGTGCCAGCAGCTTTATAGGGGTGACTAATGAAAAACTGTTTTTT.